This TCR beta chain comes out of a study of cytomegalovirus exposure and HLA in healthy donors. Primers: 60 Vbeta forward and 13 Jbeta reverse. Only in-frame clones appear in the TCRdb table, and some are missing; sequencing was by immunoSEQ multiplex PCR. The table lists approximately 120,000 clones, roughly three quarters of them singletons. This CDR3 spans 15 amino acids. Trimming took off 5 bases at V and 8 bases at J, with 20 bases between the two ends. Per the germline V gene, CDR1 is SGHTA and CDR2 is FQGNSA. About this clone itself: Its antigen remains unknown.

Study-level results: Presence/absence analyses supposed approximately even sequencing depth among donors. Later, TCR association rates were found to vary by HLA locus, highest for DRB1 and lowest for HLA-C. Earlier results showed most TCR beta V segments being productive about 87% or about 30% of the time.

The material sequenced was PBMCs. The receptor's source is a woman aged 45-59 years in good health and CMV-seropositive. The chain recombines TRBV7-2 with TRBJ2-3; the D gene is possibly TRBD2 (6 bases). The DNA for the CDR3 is TGTGCCAGCAGCCCCCCGACTAGGTCTCGCGGTACGCAGTATTTT. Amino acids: CASSPPTRSRGTQYF.